These T cell receptor beta chains were read from a single sample in a study of control samples from healthy donors and cancer patients. The protocol was immunoSEQ multiplex PCR, while the TCRdb copy is restricted to in-frame clones and leaves out a portion. In the table there are tens of thousands of clones, about nine tenths of which are singletons. Source material: PBMCs. These receptor sequences come from a man aged 45 to 65 with lung cancer. CDR3s include the opening cysteine and the closing phenylalanine or tryptophan. A D gene is named only where the DNA matches it firmly. Where a row states a size, it is once, few, many or the class of an expanded clone; other rows omit it.

TRBD1,-,TRBJ2-3,TRBV11-2,TGTGCCAGCAGCTTGACAGGGGCGCCAAGCACAGATACGCAGTATTTT,CASSLTGAPSTDTQYF
-,-,TRBJ2-3,TRBV6-6,TGTGCCAGCACCCTCCCCTCATCTACGCAGTATTTT,CASTLPSSTQYF
-,-,TRBJ1-2,TRBV7-2,TGTGCCAGCAGCCGGGACACTTCTAACTATGGCTACACCTTC,CASSRDTSNYGYTF
-,-,TRBJ2-7,TRBV5-1,TGCGCCAGCAGCTTGGCCGGGACAAGCACCTACGAGCAGTACTTC,CASSLAGTSTYEQYF
TRBD1,-,TRBJ1-5,TRBV19,TGTGCCAGTAGTATCGGAGACAGGGGCAATCAGCCCCAGCATTTT,CASSIGDRGNQPQHF
-,-,TRBJ2-3,TRBV2,TGTGCCAGCAGTGTAAGGAAGGGTACAGATACGCAGTATTTT,CASSVRKGTDTQYF
-,-,TRBJ2-5,TRBV27,TGTGCCAGCAGTTTATCTTATCGGCGAAACCAAGAGACCCAGTACTTC,CASSLSYRRNQETQYF
-,-,TRBJ1-2,TRBV7-2,TGTGCCAGCAGCTTAGGAGGCAGCTACTATGGCTACACCTTC,CASSLGGSYYGYTF
-,few,TRBJ2-1,TRBV30,TGTGCCTGGAGTAAAACAGGGTTAAGCTCCTACAATGAGCAGTTCTTC,CAWSKTGLSSYNEQFF
TRBD1,-,TRBJ2-2,TRBV28,TGTGCCAGCAGTATGACAGGGGCCGTAGCCGGGGAGCTGTTTTTT,CASSMTGAVAGELFF
-,-,TRBJ1-6,TRBV6-5,TGTGCCAGCCGATTGCCGAGTTCACCCCTCCACTTT,CASRLPSSPLHF
-,-,TRBJ1-1,TRBV7-9,TGTGCCAGCAGCGTAAACCACGGGGCCACTGAAGCTTTCTTT,CASSVNHGATEAFF
-,-,TRBJ1-5,TRBV28,TGTGCCAGCAGATCCTCGGGTGGACAGCCCCAGCATTTT,CASRSSGGQPQHF
-,few,TRBJ1-1,TRBV4-1,TGCGCCAGCAGCTTCGTAGGACGGCGGAACACTGAAGCTTTCTTT,CASSFVGRRNTEAFF
-,-,TRBJ2-5,TRBV19,TGTGCCAGTGGGCCCTCAGGTCGCCAAGAGACCCAGTACTTC,CASGPSGRQETQYF
-,-,TRBJ1-3,TRBV6-5,TGTGCCAGCAGTCAGCAGTACTCTGGAAACACCATATATTTT,CASSQQYSGNTIYF
-,-,TRBJ2-1,TRBV12-3/TRBV12-4,TGTGCCAGCAGTTTATTAGATGAGCAGTTCTTC,CASSLLDEQFF